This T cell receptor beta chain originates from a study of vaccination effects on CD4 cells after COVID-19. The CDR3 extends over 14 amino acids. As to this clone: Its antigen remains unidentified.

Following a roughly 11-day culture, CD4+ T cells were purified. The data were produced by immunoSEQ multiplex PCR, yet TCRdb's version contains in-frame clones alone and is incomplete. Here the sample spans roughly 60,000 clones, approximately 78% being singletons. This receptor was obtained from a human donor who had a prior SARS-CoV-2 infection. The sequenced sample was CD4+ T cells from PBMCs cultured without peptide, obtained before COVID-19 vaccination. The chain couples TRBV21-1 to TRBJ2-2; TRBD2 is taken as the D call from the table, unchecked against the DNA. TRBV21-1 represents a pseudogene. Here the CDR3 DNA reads TGTGCCAGCAGCAGTCCTAGCGCGACCGGGGAGCTGTTTTTT. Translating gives CASSSPSATGELFF.